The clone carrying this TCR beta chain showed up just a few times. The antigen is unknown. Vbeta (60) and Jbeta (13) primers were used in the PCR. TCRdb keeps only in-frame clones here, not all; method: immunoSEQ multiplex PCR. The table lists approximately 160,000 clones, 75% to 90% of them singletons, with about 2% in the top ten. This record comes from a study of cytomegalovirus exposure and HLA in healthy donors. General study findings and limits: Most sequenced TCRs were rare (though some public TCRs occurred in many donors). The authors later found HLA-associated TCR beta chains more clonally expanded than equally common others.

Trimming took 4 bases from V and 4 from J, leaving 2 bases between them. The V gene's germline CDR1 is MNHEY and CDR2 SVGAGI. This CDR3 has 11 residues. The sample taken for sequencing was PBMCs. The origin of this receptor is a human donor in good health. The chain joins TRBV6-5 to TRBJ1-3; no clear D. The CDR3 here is CASSLGNTIYF. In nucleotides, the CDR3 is TGTGCCAGCAGTTTAGGAAACACCATATATTTT.